The 8 T cell receptor beta chains reported below all come from one sample, sequenced in a study of tumor-infiltrating lymphocytes in primary liver carcinoma. Constant-region priming of about 520 ng total RNA yielded TCR beta cDNA. Researchers made the TCR beta libraries by running three nested multiplex PCR rounds with slightly modified ARM-PCR. Use of TRBV1-TRBV30 forward primers with a C-beta reverse primer characterized the first two PCR rounds, which lasted around 9 cycles each. From the multiplex PCR reads, TCRdb called clonotypes with MiXCR, one entry per CDR3 protein. In the table there are approximately 30,000 distinct CDR3 sequences, 76% of which are singletons. Taking about 20-31 mg of unsorted bulk tissue, the authors co-extracted RNA and DNA. Sample: liver tumor tissue from sampling region 5. Indicated subset: tumor region T5, tumor centre. Receptors originate from a man aged 35-49 years with primary liver carcinoma and hepatitis B virus infection.

The chain recombines TRBV6-2 or TRBV6-3 with TRBJ2-7; D is unresolved. The germline V gene encodes CDR1 MNHEY and CDR2 SVGEGT. V lost 5 bases to trimming and J lost 1 base, with 6 bases between them. The CDR3 spans 12 residues. DNA for the CDR3: TGTGCCAGCAGTACATTTTCCTACGAGCAGTACTTC. The encoded protein is CASSTFSYEQYF.

To note about this clonotype: Germline and junction disagree at one end, which may indicate a read error. The chain uses TRBV11-2 and TRBJ2-2; tentatively, D is TRBD2 (6 bases). CDR3 length: 17 amino acids. Per germline, CDR1 SGHAT and CDR2 FQNNGV. The CDR3 coding sequence is TGTGCCTGCAGCTTAGCATTAGGAGGGGCGAACACCGAGGAGCAGTTTTTT. Its translation: CACSLALGGANTEEQFF.

The CDR3 region is CASGPRLATQETQYF. For the CDR3, the DNA is TGTGCCAGCGGCCCCCGACTAGCGACACAAGAGACCCAGTACTTC. The chain couples TRBV7-8 to TRBJ2-5; TRBD2 aligns across 8 bases. The CDR3 is made up of 15 amino acids. Germline V gene sequence: CDR1 SGHVS, CDR2 FQNEAQ. The J segment lost 2 bases and the V segment lost 8 bases, leaving 10 bases of the junction unmatched.

To note about this clonotype: At one boundary the junction diverges from the germline segment, which might be a read error. The gene calls are TRBV18 and TRBJ2-3, with 14 bases fitting TRBD2. CDR1 and CDR2 (germline): KGHSH, LQKENI. CDR3 size: 19 residues. CDR3: CASSASPGLAGVGTDTLYF. The CDR3 DNA is TGTGCCAGCTCAGCATCGCCGGGACTAGCGGGAGTAGGAACAGATACGCTGTATTTT.

About this clonotype: At one end the junction does not follow the germline gene, possibly because of a read error. This sequence joins TRBV4-1 and TRBJ2-7; TRBD2 is a possible D gene (5 bases). From germline, CDR1 is MGHRA and CDR2 YSYEKL. The CDR3 extends over 16 amino acids. In DNA form, the CDR3 reads TGCGCCAGCAGCCAAGAGTGGTGGGAGATGTGGTACGTGCAGTACTTC. As protein: CASSQEWWEMWYVQYF.

Ten or more counts support this clonotype. Since a much larger clone is just one base distant, this may be a read error. The gene calls are TRBV6-5 and TRBJ1-4; D unclear. The CDR3 contains 14 residues. The germline CDR1 and CDR2 sequences are MNHEY and SVGAGI. Deletions cut 6 bases from V and 13 bases from J, with 21 bases between. Here the CDR3 reads CASSLRVGSGRLFF. CDR3 nucleotides: TGTGCCAGCAGCTTACGGGTGGGGTCGGGAAGACTGTTTTTT.

This clonotype was seen once. The chain couples TRBV6-5 to TRBJ2-2, with D possibly being TRBD2 (6 bases). The CDR3 runs to 15 residues. Germline V gene lookup returns CDR1 MNHEY and CDR2 SVGAGI. V was trimmed by 4 bases and J by 14 bases, leaving 23 bases between them. The CDR3 sequence is CASSCHGADTGGLFF. In nucleotides, the CDR3 is TGTGCCAGCAGTTGTCACGGGGCCGACACCGGGGGACTGTTTTTT.

This chain uses TRBV6-2 or TRBV6-3 with TRBJ2-3; D might be TRBD2 (6 bases). Germline assignment: CDR1 MNHEY and CDR2 SVGEGT. The CDR3 has 17 amino acids. V lost 9 bases and J lost 3, with 25 bases in between. The CDR3 nucleotides read TGTGCCAGAAAAAAAGCGGGCGAGTTAACGAGGACAGATACGCAGTATTTT. Protein product: CARKKAGELTRTDTQYF.